What follows describes a single T cell receptor beta chain. This clonotype was picked up a small number of times. Its target antigen remains unknown. Nothing much larger sits one base from this clone, and base qualities are not available. Receptors were amplified or captured by RT-PCR. Reads for this sample came from a NextSeq 550. The public reads were reanalyzed by TCRdb: fastp trimming at Q25, MiXCR alignment, in-frame beta chains only. Rows with one shared CDR3 protein collapse into an entry with the most common genes and DNA. Recorded for this sample are 920,000 or so distinct CDR3 sequences; 18% of them occurred a single time. The leading ten clones occupy roughly 6% of the sample. This record comes from a study of patients and donors after allogeneic stem cell transplantation (dated by TCRdb to the early 2020s). CDR3 length: 14 amino acids, cysteine to phenylalanine. Only CDR3 DNA remains: 42 bases, in frame from the first base. From the germline V gene (reference sequence), CDR1 is MNHEY and CDR2 is SMNVEV. For this chain, trimming is 5 bases at the V end and 4 bases at the J end, and the number of junction bases without a gene match is 2.

Sequencing input: blood, either unsorted or a sorted T cell fraction (not recorded which). The sequence was collected from a human donor who was either an allogeneic HSCT recipient or a stem cell or donor lymphocyte infusion donor (not recorded which). It is not recorded whose cells these are; they may come from a transplant donor. The sequence is built from TRBV27 and TRBJ2-1; TRBD1 aligns with 10 central bases. The nucleotide sequence is given as TGTGCCAGCAGTACGGACAGGGGGTACAATGAGCAGTTCTTC. Its product reads: CASSTDRGYNEQFF.